The 14 T cell receptor beta chains listed next were all sequenced from one sample in a study of memory CD4+ T cells and cytomegalovirus serostatus. The repertoire was sequenced with immunoSEQ multiplex PCR; TCRdb's copy has only in-frame clones and lacks some. The profile shows approximately 70,000 clones, 60% to 85% of them singletons. The sort gate was single viable CD3+CD4+CD8-CD45RO+ cells for memory CD4+ T cells. The sequenced sample was memory CD4+ T cells from blood. The receptors here all came from an adult in good health and CMV-seropositive.

This clone appeared a few times. The chain combines TRBV28 with TRBJ2-1, with D possibly TRBD1 on 6 matching bases. This CDR3 has 13 residues. Germline CDR1 reads MDHEN; CDR2 reads SYDVKM. Trimming removed 4 bases from V and 12 bases from J, with 16 bases in between. CDR3 DNA: TGTGCCAGCAGTTCTGGACAGCCCCGAGGGCAGTTCTTC. As protein: CASSSGQPRGQFF.

This clone was seen a few times. The chain is built from TRBV14 and TRBJ1-4, with 7 bases lining up with TRBD1. The CDR3 contains 14 residues. Germline V CDR1 and CDR2: SGHDN, FVKESK. V trimming: 4 bases; J trimming: 7 bases; junction bases outside the gene matches: 6. This chain's CDR3 is CASSLERDSEKLFF. The CDR3 nucleotides read TGTGCCAGCAGCCTAGAACGGGACAGTGAAAAACTGTTTTTT.

V is TRBV5-8 and J is TRBJ2-7; a possible D gene is TRBD2 (6 bases). Per the germline V gene, CDR1 is SGHTS and CDR2 is YDEGEE. The V end lost 4 bases, the J end lost 3 bases, and 14 bases lay between the germline ends. This CDR3 contains 14 residues. CDR3 amino acids: CASSHGRGDYEQYF. CDR3 DNA sequence: TGTGCCAGCAGCCACGGACGCGGGGACTACGAGCAGTACTTC.

The rearrangement uses TRBV28 and TRBJ2-3; no firm D call. The CDR3 runs to 14 residues. V lost 5 bases and J lost 2, with 11 bases in between. Germline V lookup: CDR1 MDHEN, CDR2 SYDVKM. The CDR3 loop is CASSMPGLTDTQYF. The CDR3 region has the DNA TGTGCCAGCAGTATGCCGGGCCTCACAGATACGCAGTATTTT. Variable domain in full (rest from reference TRBV28 and TRBJ2-3): DVKVTQSSRYLVKRTGEKVFLECVQDMDHENMFWYRQDPGLGLRLIYFSYDVKMKEKGDIPEGYSVSREKKERFSLILESASTNQTSMYLCASSMPGLTDTQYFGPGTRLTVL.

The V and J genes are TRBV12-1 and TRBJ2-3; TRBD2 was called by the table and not checked on the DNA. TRBV12-1 is a pseudogene segment. The CDR3 totals 14 residues. CDR3 nucleotide sequence: TGTGCCAGCAGCCCTGGAGAAATCACAGATACGCAGTATTTT. It specifies CASSPGEITDTQYF.

The chain recombines TRBV10-3 with TRBJ2-4, with 14 bases that match TRBD2. The CDR3 sequence is 15 residues long. V gave up 10 bases and J gave up 12 bases; unmatched junction bases: 14. CDR1 and CDR2 (germline): ENHRY, SYGVKD. CDR3 amino acids: CATGLAGGVRGGQYF. DNA of the CDR3: TGTGCCACCGGACTAGCGGGGGGCGTCCGGGGGGGTCAGTACTTC.

This rearrangement joins TRBV18 to TRBJ2-7; 9 bases are shared with TRBD2. This CDR3 contains 16 residues. V lost 5 bases and J lost 5; bases outside the gene matches: 13. Per the germline V gene, CDR1 is KGHSH and CDR2 is LQKENI. The CDR3 nucleotides are TGTGCCAGCTCATCATCTGGCGGGAGGGCCATGAACGAGCAGTACTTC. Amino acids: CASSSSGGRAMNEQYF.

The chain employs TRBV11-2 and TRBJ2-3; D is uncertain. The CDR3 is 13 residues long. V lost 1 base and J lost 2, with 4 bases in between. Per germline, CDR1 SGHAT and CDR2 FQNNGV. The CDR3 is CASSLAYTDTQYF. CDR3 in DNA: TGTGCCAGCAGCTTAGCCTACACAGATACGCAGTATTTT.

CDR3 nucleotide sequence: TGCAGCGTTGACGTAGCGGGGGCGTTCCGTCGCGAGCAGTACTTC. Encoded protein: CSVDVAGAFRREQYF. The rearrangement links TRBV29-1 to TRBJ2-7, with 9 bases lining up with TRBD2. This CDR3 contains 15 residues. Germline loops: CDR1 SQVTM, CDR2 ANQGSEA. V lost 3 bases and J lost 6; bases outside the gene matches: 12.

The count of this clone is one. CDR3 nucleotides: TGTGCCAGCTCAAAGGGGCCGGGAGGGGACACTGAAGCTTTCTTT. Protein sequence: CASSKGPGGDTEAFF. V gene TRBV2 combines with J gene TRBJ1-1; D may be TRBD1 (5 bases). Germline V lookup: CDR1 SNHLY, CDR2 FYNNEI. The CDR3 is 15 amino acids. Trimming shortened V by 8 bases and J by 3 bases, and 19 bases separated the two germline ends.

This clone was counted a few times. The CDR3 DNA follows: TGCGCCAGCAGTGAGGGGGCAAGGAACACTGAAGCTTTCTTT. This encodes CASSEGARNTEAFF. The V and J genes are TRBV10-1 and TRBJ1-1; TRBD1 is a possible D gene (5 bases). The CDR3 covers 14 residues. V lost 2 bases and J lost 1, with 8 bases in between. CDR1 and CDR2 (germline): WNHNN, SYGVQD (reference sequence).

V gene TRBV28 combines with J gene TRBJ1-4; D gene uncertain. The V end lost 5 bases, the J end lost 0 bases, and 7 bases lay between the germline ends. The CDR3 is 14 residues long. Germline V lookup: CDR1 MDHEN, CDR2 SYDVKM. Here the CDR3 DNA reads TGTGCCAGCAGTACAGTTGCAACTAATGAAAAACTGTTTTTT. Its protein is CASSTVATNEKLFF.

The gene calls are TRBV6-5 and TRBJ2-2; 8 bases fit TRBD1. CDR1 is MNHEY, CDR2 SVGAGI, per germline. V lost 6 bases and J lost 4; bases outside the gene matches: 4. The CDR3 has 14 amino acids. The CDR3 loop reads CASSRGQGTGELFF. In DNA form, the CDR3 reads TGTGCCAGCAGCCGAGGACAGGGCACCGGGGAGCTGTTTTTT.

The rearrangement joins TRBV18 to TRBJ2-7; 11 bases match TRBD2. The CDR3 is made up of 17 amino acids. V lost 6 bases and J lost 5; bases outside the gene matches: 15. Germline CDR1 and CDR2: KGHSH and LQKENI. The CDR3 bases are TGTGCCAGCTCGGAGAGACTAGCGGGATGGGGTTGGAACGAGCAGTACTTC. It codes for CASSERLAGWGWNEQYF.